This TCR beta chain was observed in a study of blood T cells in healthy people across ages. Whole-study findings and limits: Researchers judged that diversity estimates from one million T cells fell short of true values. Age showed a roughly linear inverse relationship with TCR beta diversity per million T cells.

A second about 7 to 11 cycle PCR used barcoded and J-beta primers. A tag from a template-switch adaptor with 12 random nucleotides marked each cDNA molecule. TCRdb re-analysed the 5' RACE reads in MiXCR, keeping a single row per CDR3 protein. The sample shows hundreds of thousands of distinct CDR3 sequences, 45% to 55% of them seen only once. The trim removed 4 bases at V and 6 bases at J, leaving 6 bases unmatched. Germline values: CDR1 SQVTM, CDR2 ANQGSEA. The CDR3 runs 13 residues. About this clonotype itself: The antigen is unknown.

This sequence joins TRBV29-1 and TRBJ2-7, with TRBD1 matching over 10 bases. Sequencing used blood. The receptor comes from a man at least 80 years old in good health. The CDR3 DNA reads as TGCAGCGTTGTATGGGACAGGGGAGCCGAGCAGTACTTC. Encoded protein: CSVVWDRGAEQYF.